This T cell receptor beta chain was observed in a study of blood T cell repertoires in COVID-19 (dated by TCRdb to about 2020). Background for the entire study: Samples from collaborators originated in the United States, Italy and Spain and spanned both the acute and convalescent phases of COVID-19. The prospective study material was composed of cDNA or gDNA derived from T cells, B-cell-depleted T cells, or PBMCs. Subjects who had been exposed to COVID-19, were actively infected with it, or had recovered from it provided the deeply sampled blood TCRbeta repertoires that made up the dataset. The repertoires were released in a freely available public database intended as a resource for research on the immune response to SARS-CoV-2. Samples came from the ongoing ImmuneRACE study (first 160 participants) plus 1,254 subjects from 6 global collaborators. Nearly every sample came with metadata listing a de-identified subject ID, COVID-19 status, age in years and sex. Where HLA class I and class II types were available, the types were taken from metadata supplied by the sample provider, not from assay-based typing.

Worth noting for this clone: Its antigen remains unidentified. Base qualities are not at hand, and no much larger clone is one base apart.

Study-wide findings and limitations: How much clinical and demographic metadata was included differed by source and by participant, and the metadata was provided uncurated.

TCRbeta CDR3 regions were amplified from genomic DNA by means of the immunoSEQ Assay, a bias-controlled multiplex PCR. As for how the authors treated the data: Within the assay, amplification of reference gene primers was used to estimate how many nucleated cells each sample contained. To quantify the absolute abundance of each unique TCRbeta CDR3 rearrangement, sequence reads were collapsed and filtered. For each sample, productive Simpson clonality was calculated by taking the square root of Simpson's diversity index across productive rearrangements. TCRdb took this table from immuneACCESS and kept in-frame rearrangements with V and J called. Such tables lack part of the clones; where checked against another copy, unresolved V genes explain under half of the gap, and the rest is unexplained. The V and J calls and clone size come from that table; D and trimming were worked out from the DNA. In this sample the table shows 350,000 to 450,000 clones, 91% of which occur a single time. The ten biggest clones cover 0.86% of the sample.

Participants in the prospective study were enrolled through a virtual design, were aged about 18 to 89 years, and lived in 24 United States geographic areas. In the prospective study, cohorts were assigned on the basis of participant-reported clinical history obtained from a screening survey and a study questionnaire. Exposed participants had been in contact with someone with a PCR-confirmed or clinician-diagnosed COVID-19 case within 2 weeks of study entry. In the prospective study, whole blood, serum and a nasopharyngeal or oropharyngeal swab were collected from each participant by mobile phlebotomists. Over a roughly 2-month period, participants in the prospective study had the option of providing additional blood draws and questionnaires. Prospective study blood samples were shipped either frozen or at room temperature before DNA extraction. The CDR3 starts with the cysteine, ends with the phenylalanine, and has 13 residues. The kept DNA is CDR3 alone, 39 bases in frame from the first base. The germline V gene yields SGHTA for CDR1 and FQGNSA for CDR2. V trim: 11 bases; J trim: 5 bases; unmatched bases: 9.

The sample was PBMCs or T cells enriched from blood (not recorded which). This receptor was taken from a woman aged 35 to 49 who had been exposed to COVID-19. The rearranged segments are TRBV7-2 and TRBJ2-1, and 7 junctional nucleotides match TRBD2. The nucleotide sequence reads as follows: TGTGCCTCGGGGAGGGAGCGAGACAATGAGCAGTTCTTC. This encodes CASGRERDNEQFF.